The 30 T cell receptor beta chains below were found in one sample sequenced in a study of cytomegalovirus exposure and HLA in healthy donors. Vbeta (60) and Jbeta (13) primers were used in the PCR. TCRdb's copy holds only in-frame clones and misses some; the assay was immunoSEQ multiplex PCR. The table lists around 190,000 clones, 70% to 80% of them singletons. Sequencing was carried out using PBMCs. The receptors were sampled from a woman aged 50 to 60 in good health and CMV-seronegative.

The chain carries TRBV7-2 and TRBJ1-6; 9 nucleotides align to TRBD1. The ends lost 5 bases at V and 6 bases at J; junction bases unmatched: 5. This CDR3 spans 15 amino acids. The germline gives CDR1 SGHTA, CDR2 FQGNSA. The CDR3 DNA reads as TGTGCCAGCAGCAATACAGGGGGCCCTAATTCACCCCTCCACTTT. This encodes CASSNTGGPNSPLHF.

The genes are TRBV6-5 and TRBJ1-2, with 7 bases aligning to TRBD1. The CDR3 is 14 amino acids. Germline V CDR1 and CDR2: MNHEY, SVGAGI. The V gene end was trimmed by 7 bases and the J gene end by 2 bases; junction bases not matched to a gene: 7. CDR3 nucleotide sequence: TGTGCCAGCACGGACAGGCATAGGAACTATGGCTACACCTTC. Protein sequence: CASTDRHRNYGYTF.

The genes are TRBV18 and TRBJ1-1; no definite D call. Per the germline V gene, CDR1 is KGHSH and CDR2 is LQKENI. V was pared by 3 bases and J by 3 bases, with 8 bases between. CDR3 length: 13 residues. The CDR3 protein is CASSPSMYTEAFF. The DNA of the CDR3 is TGTGCCAGCTCACCGTCTATGTACACTGAAGCTTTCTTT.

This sequence joins TRBV7-9 and TRBJ1-5, with D possibly matching TRBD1 (6 bases). The CDR3 sequence is 13 residues long. Germline V gives CDR1 SEHNR, CDR2 FQNEAQ (reference sequence). V lost 5 bases and J lost 5, with 10 bases in between. CDR3 region: CASSRDKYQPQHF. Here the CDR3 DNA reads TGTGCCAGCAGCCGGGACAAGTATCAGCCCCAGCATTTT.

The chain carries TRBV29-1 and TRBJ1-1; 11 nucleotides agree with TRBD1. From germline, CDR1 is SQVTM and CDR2 ANQGSEA. V lost 6 bases to trimming and J lost 3 bases; unmatched junction nucleotides: 9. CDR3 length: 15 amino acids. The CDR3 nucleotides are TGCAGCGTCTGGACAGGGGGCCATGATGACACTGAAGCTTTCTTT. Translated, it gives CSVWTGGHDDTEAFF.

The chain employs TRBV4-2 and TRBJ2-3, with D perhaps matching TRBD2 (5 bases). This CDR3 comprises 18 residues. Looked up from germline, CDR1 is LGHNA and CDR2 is YNFKEQ. Trimming removed 0 bases from V and 4 bases from J, with 20 bases in between. CDR3 DNA: TGTGCCAGCAGCCAAGATCTTAATCGGGCTAGCTGGGCAGATACGCAGTATTTT. Protein product: CASSQDLNRASWADTQYF.

The chain carries TRBV15 and TRBJ1-2; D gene ambiguous. V was trimmed by 4 bases and J by 5 bases, leaving 14 bases between them. The germline CDR1 and CDR2 sequences are LNHNV and YYDKDF (reference sequence). The CDR3 has 14 amino acids. For the CDR3, the DNA is TGTGCCACCAGCACCACAGCCGAAAGATATGGCTACACCTTC. Translated: CATSTTAERYGYTF.

The chain is built from TRBV28 and TRBJ1-1, with 9 bases matching TRBD1. CDR1 and CDR2 from the germline V gene are MDHEN and SYDVKM. The CDR3 runs to 15 residues. V shed 5 bases and J 1 base; nucleotides not matched to a gene: 5. The CDR3 DNA reads TGTGCCAGCAGTCCTTGGGACAGGGAGAACACTGAAGCTTTCTTT. It specifies CASSPWDRENTEAFF.

This clone was recorded only once. This sequence joins TRBV11-3 and TRBJ2-3, with a possible D match to TRBD1 (6 bases). This CDR3 is 15 amino acids long. Between the trimmed V and J ends, which lost 5 bases and 4 bases, there was a span of 16 bases. In germline, CDR1 is SGHNT, CDR2 YENEEA. CDR3 in DNA: TGTGCCAGCAGCCCAGGGGCGTACGGACCAGATACGCAGTATTTT. This gives the protein CASSPGAYGPDTQYF. Using reference TRBV11-3 and TRBJ2-3 for the parts outside the CDR3, the full variable domain is EAGVVQSPRYKIIEKKQPVAFWCNPISGHNTLYWYLQNLGQGPELLIRYENEEAVDDSQLPKDRFSAERLKGVDSTLKIQPAELGDSAVYLCASSPGAYGPDTQYFGPGTRLTVL.

This clone has a single count. The V and J genes are TRBV14 and TRBJ1-2; 10 bases fit TRBD1. With 1 base clipped from V and 7 bases from J, the junction kept 12 bases outside the gene matches. The CDR3 totals 17 residues. CDR1 is SGHDN, CDR2 FVKESK, per germline. In DNA form, the CDR3 reads TGTGCCAGCAGCCAAGTCCGACTACGGGACAGGGGTGGTGGCTACACCTTC. The encoded protein is CASSQVRLRDRGGGYTF.

V is TRBV28 and J is TRBJ1-4; 9 bases match TRBD1. Trimming at V came to 6 bases and at J to 7 bases, leaving 3 bases not matched to a gene. The germline V gene encodes CDR1 MDHEN and CDR2 SYDVKM. This CDR3 region has 13 residues. The CDR3 sequence is CASRGTGIEKLFF. The CDR3 bases are TGTGCCAGCAGAGGGACAGGGATTGAAAAACTGTTTTTT.

The table lists this clone with a few counts. This rearrangement joins TRBV6-6 to TRBJ2-7, with TRBD1 as a possible D gene (5 bases). Trimming took 7 bases from V and 7 from J, leaving 11 bases between them. Germline lookup yields CDR1 MNHNY and CDR2 SVGAGI (reference sequence). This CDR3 is 11 amino acids long. The CDR3 DNA reads as TGTGCCAGCACAGGACAACTTGAGCAGTACTTC. Its translation is CASTGQLEQYF.

V usage is TRBV4-3 and J usage is TRBJ1-2; TRBD1 matches 10 bases. The V gene's germline CDR1 is LGHNA and CDR2 YSLEER. The CDR3 loop spans 15 amino acids. V was pared by 3 bases and J by 4 bases, with 5 bases of the junction left unmatched. The CDR3 DNA follows: TGCGCCAGCAGCCAGACAGGGGGCCTTGGCTATGGCTACACCTTC. Protein: CASSQTGGLGYGYTF.

This sequence joins TRBV7-2 and TRBJ2-7; TRBD2 is a possible D gene (7 bases). Germline CDR1 and CDR2: SGHTA and FQGNSA. The CDR3 spans 15 residues. V was clipped by 0 bases and J by 3 bases, with 12 bases between them. In DNA form, the CDR3 reads TGTGCCAGCAGCTTAGCGCCGGGGGGCCTCTACGAGCAGTACTTC. Translation: CASSLAPGGLYEQYF.

This clone was detected a few times. The CDR3 nucleotides read TGTGCCAGCAGCTTAGGACAGGGGGTCTACACCGGGGAGCTGTTTTTT. It codes for CASSLGQGVYTGELFF. This chain uses TRBV13 with TRBJ2-2, with 8 positions matching TRBD1. The germline CDR1 and CDR2 sequences are PRHDT and FYEKMQ (reference sequence). Losses at the gene ends were 0 bases for V and 3 bases for J; bases not matched to a gene: 3. The CDR3 is made up of 16 amino acids. The entire variable domain, with the rest obtained from reference TRBV13 and TRBJ2-2, is as follows: AAGVIQSPRHLIKEKRETATLKCYPIPRHDTVYWYQQGPGQDPQFLISFYEKMQSDKGSIPDRFSAQQFSDYHSELNMSSLELGDSALYFCASSLGQGVYTGELFFGEGSRLTVL.

The rearrangement links TRBV5-1 to TRBJ2-7; TRBD2 aligns across 9 bases. The CDR3 totals 16 residues. Unmatched junction bases numbered 6, after V lost 2 bases and J lost 0 bases. CDR1 and CDR2 from the germline V gene are SGHRS and YFSETQ. This chain's CDR3 is CASSFGGGATSYEQYF. The CDR3 DNA follows: TGCGCCAGCAGCTTTGGCGGGGGGGCGACCTCCTACGAGCAGTACTTC.

The chain couples TRBV7-3 to TRBJ2-3; maybe TRBD1 (6 bases). Trimming took 5 bases from V and 5 from J, leaving 17 bases between them. CDR3 length: 15 amino acids. Germline lookup yields CDR1 SGHTA and CDR2 FQGTGA. CDR3 coding DNA: TGTGCCAGCAGCCCCGTGGGGGCTTTCGGAGATACGCAGTATTTT. Translating gives CASSPVGAFGDTQYF.

V and J are TRBV6-1 and TRBJ1-3; D gene uncertain. Germline values: CDR1 MNHNS, CDR2 SASEGT. The CDR3 contains 13 residues. For the CDR3, the DNA is TGTGCAGGAGGACTCAACTCTGGAAACACCATATATTTT. It codes for CAGGLNSGNTIYF.

This clone was observed a few times. This chain uses TRBV6-6 with TRBJ1-6; no clear D gene. V dropped 8 bases and J dropped 6 bases, with 11 bases sitting between them. Germline CDR1 is MNHNY and CDR2 is SVGAGI (reference sequence). CDR3 length: 13 amino acids. CDR3 protein: CASLVAFNSPLHF. The CDR3, as DNA: TGTGCCAGCCTGGTAGCCTTTAATTCACCCCTCCACTTT.

This clone was seen only a few times. J is TRBJ2-5 and V is TRBV5-1; TRBD1 agrees at 8 bases. The germline CDR1 and CDR2 sequences are SGHRS and YFSETQ. Trimming cost V 4 bases and J 4 bases; bases outside gene matches: 3. The CDR3 totals 13 residues. CDR3 coding DNA: TGCGCCAGCAGCACGGACAGGGCAGAGACCCAGTACTTC. It translates to CASSTDRAETQYF.

The chain is built from TRBV6-6 and TRBJ2-7, with TRBD1 as a possible D gene (6 bases). Germline assignment: CDR1 MNHNY and CDR2 SVGAGI (reference sequence). The CDR3 consists of 11 residues. Trimming pared 8 bases from V and 6 bases from J, leaving 11 bases between. The CDR3 DNA reads as TGTGCCAGCGGCCTCAGGGGCGAGCAGTACTTC. This gives the protein CASGLRGEQYF.

The chain combines TRBV7-9 with TRBJ2-3; a weak D match, TRBD2 (6 bases). From germline, CDR1 is SEHNR and CDR2 FQNEAQ (reference sequence). Between the trimmed V and J ends, which lost 3 bases and 1 base, there was a span of 8 bases. The CDR3 consists of 14 residues. The CDR3 DNA sequence: TGTGCCAGCAGCTTCGGGGGAGGCACAGATACGCAGTATTTT. Translated, it gives CASSFGGGTDTQYF.

The chain carries TRBV9 and TRBJ2-7, with 11 nucleotides matching TRBD2. The CDR3 is 15 residues long. Unmatched junction bases numbered 5, after V lost 3 bases and J lost 3 bases. Germline assignment: CDR1 SGDLS and CDR2 YYNGEE. CDR3 residues: CASSGTSGSGYEQYF. The CDR3 DNA sequence: TGTGCCAGCAGCGGAACTAGCGGGAGTGGCTACGAGCAGTACTTC.

CDR3 sequence (DNA): TGTGCCAGTAGCCACACCGTGGGTCGCGGAGCCAAAAACATTCAGTACTTC. Protein product: CASSHTVGRGAKNIQYF. The chain joins TRBV19 to TRBJ2-4; D gene ambiguous. Germline V CDR1 and CDR2: LNHDA, SQIVND (reference sequence). V lost 6 bases, J lost 0 bases, and 18 bases lay in between. The CDR3 consists of 17 residues.

This clone has only one observation. Compared with germline, one end of the junction differs, possibly owing to a read error. This chain links TRBV7-9 with TRBJ1-5; 9 positions agree with TRBD1. This CDR3 comprises 17 residues. Germline values: CDR1 SEHNR, CDR2 FQNEAQ (reference sequence). CDR3 in amino acids: CSSSLGVTGGGNQPQHF. The CDR3 DNA sequence: TGTTCCAGCAGCTTAGGCGTAACAGGGGGCGGCAATCAGCCCCAGCATTTT.

The chain links TRBV4-3 to TRBJ2-7, with a tentative D call TRBD1 (6 bases). Germline CDR1 is LGHNA and CDR2 is YSLEER. V lost 6 bases and J 1 base, leaving 16 bases between the germline ends. This CDR3 comprises 15 residues. The CDR3 DNA follows: TGCGCCAGCAGAGGATGGGGGCTTCCTTCCTACGAGCAGTACTTC. Translation gives CASRGWGLPSYEQYF.

This chain joins TRBV6-1 and TRBJ1-1; TRBD1 aligns across 8 bases. The V segment lost 1 base and the J segment 0 bases; nucleotides outside the gene matches: 19. From germline, CDR1 is MNHNS and CDR2 SASEGT. The CDR3 is 21 residues long. The CDR3 region has the DNA TGTGCCAGCAGTGAAGACATTGTCCAGGGGGCCTTCGTACCGATGAACACTGAAGCTTTCTTT. Translation gives CASSEDIVQGAFVPMNTEAFF.

The J gene is TRBJ1-2, the V gene TRBV2, with 10 bases matching TRBD1. The germline V gene encodes CDR1 SNHLY and CDR2 FYNNEI. The CDR3 has 17 residues. V shed 3 bases and J 4 bases; nucleotides not matched to a gene: 11. The CDR3 DNA follows: TGTGCCAGCAGTGACCGGGACAGGGGAAATGGAGTCTATGGCTACACCTTC. Translated, it gives CASSDRDRGNGVYGYTF.

J is TRBJ1-5 and V is TRBV4-2; 7 bases align to TRBD1. This CDR3 comprises 15 residues. V shed 1 base, J shed 6 bases, and the junction held 6 bases outside the gene matches. CDR1 is LGHNA and CDR2 is YNFKEQ in the germline V gene. Here the CDR3 reads CASSQVGGAGQPQHF. CDR3 sequence (DNA): TGTGCCAGCAGCCAAGTAGGGGGCGCAGGTCAGCCCCAGCATTTT.

The genes are TRBV29-1 and TRBJ2-5; 10 bases match TRBD1. The germline gives CDR1 SQVTM, CDR2 ANQGSEA. The CDR3 covers 14 residues. The V segment lost 2 bases and the J segment 10 bases; nucleotides outside the gene matches: 10. The CDR3 reads CSVETRTGGRNQYF. CDR3 coding DNA: TGCAGCGTTGAAACAAGGACAGGGGGTCGTAACCAGTACTTC.